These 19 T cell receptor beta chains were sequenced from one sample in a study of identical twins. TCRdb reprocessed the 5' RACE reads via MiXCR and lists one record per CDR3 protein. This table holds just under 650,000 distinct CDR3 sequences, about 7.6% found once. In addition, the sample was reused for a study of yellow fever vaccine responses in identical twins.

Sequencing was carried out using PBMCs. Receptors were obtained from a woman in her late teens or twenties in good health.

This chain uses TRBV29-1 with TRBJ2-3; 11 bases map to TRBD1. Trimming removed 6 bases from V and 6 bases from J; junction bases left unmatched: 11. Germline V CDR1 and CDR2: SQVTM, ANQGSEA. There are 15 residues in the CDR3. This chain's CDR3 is CSVTGTGGGWDTQYF. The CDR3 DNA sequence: TGCAGCGTCACTGGGACAGGGGGAGGATGGGATACGCAGTATTTT.

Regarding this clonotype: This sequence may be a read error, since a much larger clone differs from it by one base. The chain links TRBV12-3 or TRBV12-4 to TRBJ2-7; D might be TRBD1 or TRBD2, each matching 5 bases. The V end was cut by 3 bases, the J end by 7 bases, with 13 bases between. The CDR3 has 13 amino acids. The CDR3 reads CASSFKGPSEQYF. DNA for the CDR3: TGTGCCAGCAGTTTTAAGGGACCTTCGGAGCAGTACTTC.

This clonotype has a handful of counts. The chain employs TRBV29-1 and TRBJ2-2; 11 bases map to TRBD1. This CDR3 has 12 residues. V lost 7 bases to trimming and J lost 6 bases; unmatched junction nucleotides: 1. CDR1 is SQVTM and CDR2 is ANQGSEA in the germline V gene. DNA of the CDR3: TGCAGCGCGGACAGGGGGCCCGGGGAGCTGTTTTTT. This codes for CSADRGPGELFF.

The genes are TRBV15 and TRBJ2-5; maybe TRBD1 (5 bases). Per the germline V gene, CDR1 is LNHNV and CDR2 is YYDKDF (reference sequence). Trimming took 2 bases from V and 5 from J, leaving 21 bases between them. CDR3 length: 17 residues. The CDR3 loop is CATSRSEYRILVETQYF. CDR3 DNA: TGTGCCACCAGCAGATCCGAATACAGGATTCTCGTTGAGACCCAGTACTTC.

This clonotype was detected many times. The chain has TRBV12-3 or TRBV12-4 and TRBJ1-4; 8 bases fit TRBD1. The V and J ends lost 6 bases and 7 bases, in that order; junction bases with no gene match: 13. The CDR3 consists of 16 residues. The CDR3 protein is CASSPSTGAYFEKLFF. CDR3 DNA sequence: TGTGCCAGCAGCCCCTCGACAGGGGCTTATTTTGAAAAACTGTTTTTT.

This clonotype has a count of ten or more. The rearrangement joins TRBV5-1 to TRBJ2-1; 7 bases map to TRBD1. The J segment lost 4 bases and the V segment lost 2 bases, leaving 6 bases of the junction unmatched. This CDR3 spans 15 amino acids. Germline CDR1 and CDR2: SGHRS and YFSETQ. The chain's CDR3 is CASSFTGEPYNEQFF. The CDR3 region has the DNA TGCGCCAGCAGCTTCACAGGGGAGCCGTACAATGAGCAGTTCTTC.

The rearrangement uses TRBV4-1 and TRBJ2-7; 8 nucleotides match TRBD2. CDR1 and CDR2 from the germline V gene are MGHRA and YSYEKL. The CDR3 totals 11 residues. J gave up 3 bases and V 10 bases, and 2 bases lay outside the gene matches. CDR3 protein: CATRGGYEQYF. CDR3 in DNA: TGCGCCACACGGGGGGGCTACGAGCAGTACTTC.

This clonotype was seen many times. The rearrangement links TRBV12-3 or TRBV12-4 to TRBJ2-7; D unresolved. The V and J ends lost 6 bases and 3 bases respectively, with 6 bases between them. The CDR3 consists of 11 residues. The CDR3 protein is CASSLVYEQYF. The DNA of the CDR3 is TGTGCCAGCAGCCTGGTCTACGAGCAGTACTTC.

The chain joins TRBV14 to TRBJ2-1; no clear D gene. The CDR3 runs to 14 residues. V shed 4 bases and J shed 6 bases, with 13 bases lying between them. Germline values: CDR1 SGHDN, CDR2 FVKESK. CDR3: CASSRSLQSNEQFF. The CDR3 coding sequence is TGTGCCAGCAGCCGATCTCTACAGAGCAATGAGCAGTTCTTC.

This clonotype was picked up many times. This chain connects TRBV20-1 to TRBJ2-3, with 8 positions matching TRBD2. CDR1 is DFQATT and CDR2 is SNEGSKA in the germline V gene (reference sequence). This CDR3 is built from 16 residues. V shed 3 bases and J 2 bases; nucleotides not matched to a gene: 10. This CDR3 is CSARSSSGGVTDTQYF. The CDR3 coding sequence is TGCAGTGCTAGGTCGTCCAGCGGGGGAGTCACAGATACGCAGTATTTT.

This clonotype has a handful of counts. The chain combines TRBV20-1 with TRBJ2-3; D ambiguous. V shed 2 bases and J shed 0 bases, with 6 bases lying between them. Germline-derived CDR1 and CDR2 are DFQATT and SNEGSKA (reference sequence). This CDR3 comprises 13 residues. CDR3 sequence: CSARTTSTDTQYF. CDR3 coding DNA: TGCAGTGCTAGAACCACTAGCACAGATACGCAGTATTTT.

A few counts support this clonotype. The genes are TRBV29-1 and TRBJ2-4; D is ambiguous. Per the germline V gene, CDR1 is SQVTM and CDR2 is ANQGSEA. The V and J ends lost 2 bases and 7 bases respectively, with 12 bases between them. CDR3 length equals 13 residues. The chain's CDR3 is CSVEIRYLNIQYF. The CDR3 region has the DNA TGCAGCGTTGAAATAAGATACCTTAACATTCAGTACTTC.

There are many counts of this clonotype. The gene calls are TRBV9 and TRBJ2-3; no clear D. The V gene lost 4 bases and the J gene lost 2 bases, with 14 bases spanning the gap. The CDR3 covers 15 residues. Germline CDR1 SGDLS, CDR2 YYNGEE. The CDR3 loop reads CASSLYGYSTDTQYF. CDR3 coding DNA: TGTGCCAGCAGCCTATACGGATATTCCACAGATACGCAGTATTTT.

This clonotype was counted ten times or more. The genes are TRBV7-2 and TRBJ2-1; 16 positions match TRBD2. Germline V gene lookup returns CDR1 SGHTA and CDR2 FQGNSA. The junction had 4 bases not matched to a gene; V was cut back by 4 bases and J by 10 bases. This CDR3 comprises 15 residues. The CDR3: CASSSGLAGGPEQFF. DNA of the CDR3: TGTGCCAGCAGCTCGGGACTAGCGGGAGGGCCGGAGCAGTTCTTC.

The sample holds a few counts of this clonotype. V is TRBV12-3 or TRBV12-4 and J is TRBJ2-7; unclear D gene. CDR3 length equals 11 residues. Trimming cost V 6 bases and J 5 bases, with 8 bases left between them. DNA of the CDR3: TGTGCCAGCAGCCTCGTCGACGAGCAGTACTTC. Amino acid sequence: CASSLVDEQYF.

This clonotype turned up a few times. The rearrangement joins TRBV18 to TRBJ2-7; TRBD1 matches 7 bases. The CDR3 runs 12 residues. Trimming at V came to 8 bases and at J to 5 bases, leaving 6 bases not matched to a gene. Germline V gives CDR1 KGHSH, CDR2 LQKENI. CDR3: CASATGAHEQYV. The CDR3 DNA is TGTGCCAGCGCAACAGGGGCCCACGAGCAGTACGTC.

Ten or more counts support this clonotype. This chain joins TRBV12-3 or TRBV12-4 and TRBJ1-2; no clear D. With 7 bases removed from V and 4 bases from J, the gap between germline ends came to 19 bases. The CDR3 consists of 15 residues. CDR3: CASTNDRASTYGYTF. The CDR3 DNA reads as TGTGCCAGCACTAATGACCGAGCCTCCACCTATGGCTACACCTTC.

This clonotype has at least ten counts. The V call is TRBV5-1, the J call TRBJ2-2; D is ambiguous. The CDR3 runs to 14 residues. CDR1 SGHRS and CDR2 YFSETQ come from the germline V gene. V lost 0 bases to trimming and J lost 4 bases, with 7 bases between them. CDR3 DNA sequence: TGCGCCAGCAGCTTGGAAGGCGTCACCGGGGAGCTGTTTTTT. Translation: CASSLEGVTGELFF.

The CDR3: CASSQDRVGHEQFF. The CDR3 coding sequence is TGCGCCAGCAGCCAAGATAGGGTGGGACATGAGCAGTTCTTC. This chain joins TRBV4-1 and TRBJ2-1, with D perhaps being TRBD1 or TRBD2 (5 bases each). This CDR3 region has 14 residues. V lost 0 bases and J lost 8, with 11 bases in between. Germline CDR1 is MGHRA and CDR2 is YSYEKL.